The entry below describes one TCR beta chain. The target antigen is unknown. The source of the sample is a study of shared clonotypes between healthy human individuals. Study results and limitations: The low donor count limited represented genetic and exposure-history diversity. The four-donor shared clonotypes exceeded non-shared clonotypes in generation probability, with non-shared ones scoring lower. Researchers sampled only blood; tissue repertoires likely differ.

As handled by the study authors: ImmunoSEQ junction-only sequences lacked quality scores, so their filtering differed. TCRdb's table, derived via immunoSEQ multiplex PCR, lists solely in-frame clones and lacks some. D and trimming were read from the DNA, whereas the V and J calls and clone size are those reported in that table. The sample lists about 1.9 million clones; around 93% were seen once. Naivety among CD8 cells was defined by CD45RO negativity and positive CCR7 selection, thereby excluding terminally differentiated effector memory CD45RA+ cells. V shed 5 bases and J 6 bases; nucleotides not matched to a gene: 9. This CDR3 contains 14 residues. Germline lookup yields CDR1 SQVTM and CDR2 ANQGSEA.

The specimen sequenced was naive CD8+ T cells from PBMCs. The rearrangement links TRBV29-1 to TRBJ2-7; 11 nucleotides align to TRBD2. This clonotype was sampled from a man aged 18 to 30 in good health. Some clones in this sample may be carry-over from other donors' samples. CDR3 sequence (DNA): TGCAGCGTTCCACTAGCGGGAGCGTTCGGCGAGCAGTACTTC. Encoded protein: CSVPLAGAFGEQYF.